Listed below are T cell receptor beta chains from one sample, sequenced in a study of T-cell reconstitution after alpha-beta-depleted transplantation in children. TCRdb re-analysed the PCR reads in MiXCR, keeping a single row per CDR3 protein. The sample has some 95,000 distinct CDR3 sequences; about 22% are singletons. The starting material was PBMCs, obtained before TCRalphabeta/CD19-depleted stem cell transplant. The receptors originated from a boy aged 2 to 10 with acute lymphoblastic leukemia, due to receive a stem cell transplant. CDR3s include the opening cysteine and the closing phenylalanine or tryptophan. A D gene is named only where the DNA matches it firmly. Not all rows give a size; the values are once, few, many and, for expanded clones, a class.

j_call: TRBJ2-1
d_call: TRBD2
clone_size: many
v_call: TRBV5-1
cdr3_nt: TGCGCCAGCAGCTTGGGAGACAGCGGGAACCCGCAGTTCTTC
cdr3_aa: CASSLGDSGNPQFF

j_call: TRBJ2-5
d_call: TRBD1
clone_size: -
v_call: TRBV29-1
cdr3_nt: TGCAGCGTTGAGGGGACAGGGGATCGCGAGACCCAGTACTTC
cdr3_aa: CSVEGTGDRETQYF

j_call: TRBJ1-4
d_call: TRBD1
clone_size: -
v_call: TRBV12-3/TRBV12-4
cdr3_nt: TGTGCCAGCAGTTTCGGGGGACAGGATGAAAAACTGTTTTTT
cdr3_aa: CASSFGGQDEKLFF

j_call: TRBJ2-5
d_call: -
clone_size: few
v_call: TRBV7-9
cdr3_nt: TGTGCCAGCAGCTTATGGCACCAAGAGACCCAGTACTTC
cdr3_aa: CASSLWHQETQYF

j_call: TRBJ2-5
d_call: -
clone_size: -
v_call: TRBV5-1
cdr3_nt: TGCGCCAGCAGTCTAGGCGAAAGAGAGACCCAGTACTTC
cdr3_aa: CASSLGERETQYF

j_call: TRBJ2-1
d_call: TRBD2
clone_size: -
v_call: TRBV29-1
cdr3_nt: TGCAGCGTTGACACTAGCGGAGGGAAGGTCTACAATGAGCAGTTCTTC
cdr3_aa: CSVDTSGGKVYNEQFF

j_call: TRBJ2-5
d_call: -
clone_size: -
v_call: TRBV7-2
cdr3_nt: TGTGCCAGCAGCCCAAGGACTCCCCTTGGGACCCAGTACTTC
cdr3_aa: CASSPRTPLGTQYF

j_call: TRBJ2-3
d_call: -
clone_size: few
v_call: TRBV11-2
cdr3_nt: TGTGCCAGCAGCGACCGTGGAATTTCAGATACGCAGTATTTT
cdr3_aa: CASSDRGISDTQYF

j_call: TRBJ1-1
d_call: TRBD1
clone_size: many
v_call: TRBV20-1
cdr3_nt: TGCAGTGCTAACAGGGGGCCTGTTAAGGACACTGAAGCTTTCTTT
cdr3_aa: CSANRGPVKDTEAFF

j_call: TRBJ2-2
d_call: TRBD1
clone_size: -
v_call: TRBV29-1
cdr3_nt: TGCAGCGTTCGTTGGGACAGTAACACCGGGGAGCTGTTTTTT
cdr3_aa: CSVRWDSNTGELFF

j_call: TRBJ2-1
d_call: -
clone_size: few
v_call: TRBV7-3
cdr3_nt: TGTGCCAGCAGCTTATCAGGCGGACGCCTCTACAATGAGCAGTTCTTC
cdr3_aa: CASSLSGGRLYNEQFF

j_call: TRBJ2-3
d_call: -
clone_size: few
v_call: TRBV6-5
cdr3_nt: TGTGCCAGCAGTTACCCGGTTGTGAGGGGCAGCACAGATACGCAGTATTTT
cdr3_aa: CASSYPVVRGSTDTQYF

j_call: TRBJ2-1
d_call: -
clone_size: few
v_call: TRBV18
cdr3_nt: TGTGCCAGCTCACCATCCAGGGGTGCCTACAATGAGCAGTTCTTC
cdr3_aa: CASSPSRGAYNEQFF

j_call: TRBJ2-1
d_call: -
clone_size: -
v_call: TRBV12-3/TRBV12-4
cdr3_nt: TGTGCCAGCAGGCCGACTCCCTACAATGAGCAGTTCTTC
cdr3_aa: CASRPTPYNEQFF

j_call: TRBJ1-1
d_call: TRBD1
clone_size: -
v_call: TRBV10-3
cdr3_nt: TGTGCCATCCAGGGGGCGGGTAGGGACACTGAAGCTTTCTTT
cdr3_aa: CAIQGAGRDTEAFF

j_call: TRBJ2-1
d_call: -
clone_size: -
v_call: TRBV12-3/TRBV12-4
cdr3_nt: TGTGCCTCGGGGAACCACTACAATGAGCAGTTCTTC
cdr3_aa: CASGNHYNEQFF

j_call: TRBJ2-3
d_call: -
clone_size: -
v_call: TRBV23-1
cdr3_nt: TGCGCCAGCAGTCAATCTTCCAGCGGCGACACAGATACGCAGTATTTT
cdr3_aa: CASSQSSSGDTDTQYF

j_call: TRBJ2-1
d_call: TRBD2
clone_size: few
v_call: TRBV5-5
cdr3_nt: TGTGCCAGCAGCTCGACTAGCGCCCGTGGTCCCAATGAGCAGTTCTTC
cdr3_aa: CASSSTSARGPNEQFF

j_call: TRBJ2-3
d_call: -
clone_size: -
v_call: TRBV20-1
cdr3_nt: TGCAGTGCTAGAGGCCAGGGCTTTGGGGATACGCAGTATTTT
cdr3_aa: CSARGQGFGDTQYF

j_call: TRBJ2-7
d_call: -
clone_size: -
v_call: TRBV6-5
cdr3_nt: TGTGCCAGCAGGTCTCGGGCAGAACTCTACGAGCAGTACTTC
cdr3_aa: CASRSRAELYEQYF

j_call: TRBJ1-2
d_call: -
clone_size: -
v_call: TRBV14
cdr3_nt: TGTGCCAGCAGCCAAGATCTTGAGGACCACTACACCTTC
cdr3_aa: CASSQDLEDHYTF

j_call: TRBJ1-6
d_call: -
clone_size: -
v_call: TRBV7-2
cdr3_nt: TGTGCCAGCAGCCCAAGGGCAGGGGCTTCACCCCTCCACTTT
cdr3_aa: CASSPRAGASPLHF

j_call: TRBJ2-1
d_call: TRBD2
clone_size: -
v_call: TRBV6-5
cdr3_nt: TGTGCCAGCAGGACTAGCGGAGTCTCCTACAATGAGCAGTTCTTC
cdr3_aa: CASRTSGVSYNEQFF

j_call: TRBJ1-1
d_call: -
clone_size: -
v_call: TRBV7-2
cdr3_nt: TGTGCCATCGGGGAGAGGTCCACCGCTGAAGCTTTCTTT
cdr3_aa: CAIGERSTAEAFF

j_call: TRBJ2-7
d_call: TRBD1
clone_size: many
v_call: TRBV20-1
cdr3_nt: TGCAGTGCTAGAGATCCTAGGGGGCGCTCCTACGAGCAGTACTTC
cdr3_aa: CSARDPRGRSYEQYF

j_call: TRBJ2-7
d_call: -
clone_size: -
v_call: TRBV5-6
cdr3_nt: TGTGCCAGCAGCTTGGGGGACACCTACGAGCAGTACTTC
cdr3_aa: CASSLGDTYEQYF

j_call: TRBJ2-3
d_call: TRBD2
clone_size: -
v_call: TRBV7-9
cdr3_nt: TGTGCCAGCAGCTACCCTACTAGCGCGCTTCAGTATTTT
cdr3_aa: CASSYPTSALQYF

j_call: TRBJ2-5
d_call: TRBD2
clone_size: few
v_call: TRBV12-3/TRBV12-4
cdr3_nt: TGTGCCAGCAGTTTGCCGACTAGCTCAGAGACCCAGTACTTC
cdr3_aa: CASSLPTSSETQYF

j_call: TRBJ1-2
d_call: TRBD1
clone_size: -
v_call: TRBV5-1
cdr3_nt: TGCGCCAGCAGCTCCCGACAGGGGGCTGCGGATGGCTACACCTTC
cdr3_aa: CASSSRQGAADGYTF

j_call: TRBJ1-3
d_call: -
clone_size: few
v_call: TRBV12-3/TRBV12-4
cdr3_nt: TGTGCCAGCAGTTTAATCAGCTCTGGAAACACCATATATTTT
cdr3_aa: CASSLISSGNTIYF

j_call: TRBJ1-2
d_call: TRBD1
clone_size: -
v_call: TRBV6-2/TRBV6-3
cdr3_nt: TGTGCCAGCAAGGTCGAGGGGGCCAGGATCTATGGCTACACCTTC
cdr3_aa: CASKVEGARIYGYTF

j_call: TRBJ2-4
d_call: -
clone_size: few
v_call: TRBV28
cdr3_nt: TGTGCCAGCAGCCTAGGGGGACAAGTTCAGTACTTC
cdr3_aa: CASSLGGQVQYF

j_call: TRBJ2-7
d_call: -
clone_size: few
v_call: TRBV28
cdr3_nt: TGTGCCAGCAGTTTGGCCACCCCGACCTACGAGCAGTACTTC
cdr3_aa: CASSLATPTYEQYF

j_call: TRBJ2-5
d_call: -
clone_size: -
v_call: TRBV5-5
cdr3_nt: TGTGCCAGCAGCTACGGACAGACGGAGACCCAGTACTTC
cdr3_aa: CASSYGQTETQYF

j_call: TRBJ2-3
d_call: -
clone_size: -
v_call: TRBV5-1
cdr3_nt: TGCGCCAGCAGCTTGTTACAGGACACAGATACGCAGTATTTT
cdr3_aa: CASSLLQDTDTQYF

j_call: TRBJ2-1
d_call: -
clone_size: once
v_call: TRBV12-3/TRBV12-4
cdr3_nt: TGTGCCAGCGCAAGGCCCAAAGTTAGTGAGCAGTTCTTC
cdr3_aa: CASARPKVSEQFF

j_call: TRBJ2-7
d_call: -
clone_size: -
v_call: TRBV11-2
cdr3_nt: TGTGCCAGCAGCTTATCAACACCCGAGCAGTACTTC
cdr3_aa: CASSLSTPEQYF

j_call: TRBJ2-7
d_call: -
clone_size: -
v_call: TRBV28
cdr3_nt: TGTGCCAGTAACTCATGGGAGACAGATTACGAGCAGTACTTC
cdr3_aa: CASNSWETDYEQYF

j_call: TRBJ1-1
d_call: -
clone_size: many
v_call: TRBV6-5
cdr3_nt: TGTGCCAGCAGTTACTCTGTAGTTAAATATGAAGCTTTCTTT
cdr3_aa: CASSYSVVKYEAFF

j_call: TRBJ2-1
d_call: TRBD1
clone_size: -
v_call: TRBV28
cdr3_nt: TGTGCCAGCAAGACCGGGACAGGGAAAAATGAGCAGTTCTTC
cdr3_aa: CASKTGTGKNEQFF

j_call: TRBJ2-3
d_call: -
clone_size: few
v_call: TRBV5-1
cdr3_nt: TGCGCCAGCACCCCAGGGGGGGACACAGATACGCAGTATTTT
cdr3_aa: CASTPGGDTDTQYF

j_call: TRBJ1-1
d_call: -
clone_size: -
v_call: TRBV2
cdr3_nt: TGTGCCAGCAGTGTAGGCACCTCGAGGCCAAACACTGAAGCTTTCTTT
cdr3_aa: CASSVGTSRPNTEAFF

j_call: TRBJ2-1
d_call: TRBD2
clone_size: -
v_call: TRBV11-2
cdr3_nt: TGTGCCAGCAGCTCTGCTAGCGGGAGGCGATACAATGAGCAGTTCTTC
cdr3_aa: CASSSASGRRYNEQFF

j_call: TRBJ1-4
d_call: TRBD1
clone_size: few
v_call: TRBV29-1
cdr3_nt: TGCAGCGTTGAAGGGACAGGGACTAATGAAAAACTGTTTTTT
cdr3_aa: CSVEGTGTNEKLFF

j_call: TRBJ2-5
d_call: -
clone_size: -
v_call: TRBV20-1
cdr3_nt: TGCAGTGCTACTGAGCTGGGAGAGACCCAGTACTTC
cdr3_aa: CSATELGETQYF

j_call: TRBJ1-4
d_call: TRBD1
clone_size: few
v_call: TRBV12-3/TRBV12-4
cdr3_nt: TGTGCCAGCAGTGTACCGGGACAGTCTAATGAAAAACTGTTTTTT
cdr3_aa: CASSVPGQSNEKLFF

j_call: TRBJ2-1
d_call: -
clone_size: few
v_call: TRBV10-2
cdr3_nt: TGCGCCAACGTAGCGGAGGTTCAGTCCCATGAGCAGTTCTTC
cdr3_aa: CANVAEVQSHEQFF

j_call: TRBJ2-1
d_call: TRBD2
clone_size: many
v_call: TRBV4-3
cdr3_nt: TGCGCCAGCTCAGATTCGGGGGAGGGATACAATGAGCAGTTCTTC
cdr3_aa: CASSDSGEGYNEQFF

j_call: TRBJ2-5
d_call: -
clone_size: many
v_call: TRBV4-1
cdr3_nt: TGCGCCAGCAGCCAGGCAGCGAGGAACCAAGAGACCCAGTACTTC
cdr3_aa: CASSQAARNQETQYF

j_call: TRBJ2-1
d_call: TRBD2
clone_size: few
v_call: TRBV5-8
cdr3_nt: TGTGCCAGCAGCTTCGGACTAGGGTCCTACAATGAGCAGTTCTTC
cdr3_aa: CASSFGLGSYNEQFF

j_call: TRBJ2-7
d_call: -
clone_size: -
v_call: TRBV9
cdr3_nt: TGTGCCAGCAGCGTAGGTGAAGGGGGCTCCTACGAGCAGTACTTC
cdr3_aa: CASSVGEGGSYEQYF

j_call: TRBJ2-5
d_call: TRBD2
clone_size: many
v_call: TRBV7-4
cdr3_nt: TGTGCCAGCAGCTTACTAGCGGGAGAGACCCAGTACTTC
cdr3_aa: CASSLLAGETQYF

j_call: TRBJ2-1
d_call: TRBD2
clone_size: -
v_call: TRBV20-1
cdr3_nt: TGCAGTGCTCTAACCGGGACTAGCGGAGGGAGAGGTGAGCAGTTCTTC
cdr3_aa: CSALTGTSGGRGEQFF

j_call: TRBJ2-1
d_call: -
clone_size: -
v_call: TRBV5-5
cdr3_nt: TGTGCCAGCAGCTTGGGACAGCAAGCCAGCAATGAGCAGTTCTTC
cdr3_aa: CASSLGQQASNEQFF